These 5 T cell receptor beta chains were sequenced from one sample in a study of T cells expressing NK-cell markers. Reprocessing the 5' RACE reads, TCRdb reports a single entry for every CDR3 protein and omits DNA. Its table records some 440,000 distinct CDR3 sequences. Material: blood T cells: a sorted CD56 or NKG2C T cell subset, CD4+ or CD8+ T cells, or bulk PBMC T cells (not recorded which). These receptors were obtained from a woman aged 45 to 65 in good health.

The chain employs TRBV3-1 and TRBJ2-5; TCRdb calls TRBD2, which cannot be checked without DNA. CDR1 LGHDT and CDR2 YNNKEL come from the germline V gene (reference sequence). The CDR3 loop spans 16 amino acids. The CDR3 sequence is CASSQVSREGLGTQYF.

The CDR3 is CASSLTSAREQYF. The chain employs TRBV5-6 and TRBJ2-7; TCRdb lists TRBD2, though no DNA is available to test this call. Germline V CDR1 and CDR2: SGHDT, YYEEEE. There are 13 residues in the CDR3.

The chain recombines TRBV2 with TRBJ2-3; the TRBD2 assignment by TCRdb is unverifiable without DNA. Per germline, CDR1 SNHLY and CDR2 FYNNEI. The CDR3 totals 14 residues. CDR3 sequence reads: CASSGLASTLTQYF.

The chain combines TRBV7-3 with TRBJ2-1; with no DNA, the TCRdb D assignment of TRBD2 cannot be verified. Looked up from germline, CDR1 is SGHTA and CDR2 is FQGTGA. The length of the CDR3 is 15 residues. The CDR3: CASSPRRVADNEQFF.

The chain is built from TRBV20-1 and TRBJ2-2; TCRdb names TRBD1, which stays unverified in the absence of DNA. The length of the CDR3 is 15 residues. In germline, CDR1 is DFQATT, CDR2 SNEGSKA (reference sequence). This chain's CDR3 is CSASPLDRGTGELFF.